The 21 T cell receptor beta chains listed next were all sequenced from one sample in a study of T cell responses to AZD1222 COVID-19 vaccine. The data were produced by immunoSEQ multiplex PCR, yet TCRdb's version contains in-frame clones alone and is incomplete. The table shows around 170,000 clones, with around nine tenths occurring only once. Sequencing used peripheral blood, obtained 28 days after the second AZD1222 dose. All receptors come from an adult who received the AZD1222 COVID-19 vaccine.

J is TRBJ1-1 and V is TRBV18; D gene unclear. This CDR3 contains 13 residues. The germline V gene encodes CDR1 KGHSH and CDR2 LQKENI. Trimming removed 2 bases from V and 6 bases from J, with 10 bases in between. The CDR3 sequence: CASSPDISPEAFF. The CDR3 region has the DNA TGTGCCAGCTCACCAGATATCTCCCCTGAAGCTTTCTTT.

The chain recombines TRBV19 with TRBJ1-1; TRBD1 matches at 7 bases. Germline CDR1 LNHDA, CDR2 SQIVND (reference sequence). CDR3 size: 16 residues. V dropped 7 bases and J dropped 0; count of bases not matched to a gene: 11. The CDR3 sequence is CASIGNPGQMNTEAFF. CDR3 in DNA: TGTGCCAGTATAGGGAACCCGGGACAGATGAACACTGAAGCTTTCTTT.

J is TRBJ1-2 and V is TRBV28; 10 bases are a match to TRBD1. The CDR3 sequence is 15 residues long. The trim removed 4 bases at V and 3 bases at J, leaving 5 bases unmatched. Germline V lookup: CDR1 MDHEN, CDR2 SYDVKM. CDR3 amino acids: CASSSRGQGDYGYTF. In DNA, the CDR3 is TGTGCCAGCAGTTCCAGAGGACAGGGGGACTATGGCTACACCTTC.

This clone was detected only once. V is TRBV29-1 and J is TRBJ2-5; D might be TRBD2 (6 bases). The CDR3 totals 13 residues. The V gene lost 6 bases and the J gene lost 5 bases, with 16 bases spanning the gap. CDR1 SQVTM and CDR2 ANQGSEA come from the germline V gene. The CDR3: CSVGGLARETQYF. The CDR3 nucleotides are TGCAGCGTCGGAGGGCTAGCGCGGGAGACCCAGTACTTC.

J is TRBJ1-1 and V is TRBV20-1, with a possible D match to TRBD1 (5 bases). The CDR3 length is 11 residues. V was trimmed by 2 bases and J by 5 bases, leaving 6 bases between them. Germline V gene data show CDR1 as DFQATT and CDR2 as SNEGSKA (reference sequence). CDR3 residues: CSARTGTEAFF. The CDR3 DNA sequence: TGCAGTGCTAGAACAGGTACTGAAGCTTTCTTT.

The chain couples TRBV28 to TRBJ2-5, with 9 positions matching TRBD1. Losses at the gene ends were 6 bases for V and 2 bases for J; bases not matched to a gene: 7. There are 15 residues in the CDR3. Germline V lookup: CDR1 MDHEN, CDR2 SYDVKM. CDR3 sequence reads: CASSLLGTGQETQYF. In DNA, the CDR3 is TGTGCCAGCAGCCTATTGGGGACAGGGCAAGAGACCCAGTACTTC.

The chain joins TRBV28 to TRBJ2-3; TRBD1 aligns across 10 bases. The CDR3 is 16 residues long. Germline V gene sequence: CDR1 MDHEN, CDR2 SYDVKM. The junction had 7 bases not matched to a gene; V was cut back by 5 bases and J by 2 bases. The CDR3 protein is CASSPSGQGITDTQYF. Here the CDR3 DNA reads TGTGCCAGCAGTCCCTCGGGACAGGGGATCACAGATACGCAGTATTTT.

V is TRBV19 and J is TRBJ1-2; TRBD1 matches at 9 bases. Germline CDR1 reads LNHDA; CDR2 reads SQIVND (reference sequence). This CDR3 is built from 13 residues. This CDR3 reads CAAGQGRNYGYTF. The CDR3 DNA is TGTGCAGCGGGACAGGGAAGGAACTATGGCTACACCTTC.

This rearrangement joins TRBV5-1 to TRBJ1-4; TRBD1 is a possible D gene (5 bases). The V end lost 3 bases, the J end lost 3 bases, and 15 bases lay between the germline ends. This CDR3 region has 16 residues. Germline V gene sequence: CDR1 SGHRS, CDR2 YFSETQ. The CDR3 spells CASSSRAGTSNEKLFF. CDR3 nucleotides: TGCGCCAGCAGCTCCCGCGCAGGGACCTCTAATGAAAAACTGTTTTTT.

This chain uses TRBV11-3 with TRBJ2-2; the D gene is possibly TRBD1 (5 bases). V shed 6 bases and J shed 4 bases, with 18 bases lying between them. Germline V gives CDR1 SGHNT, CDR2 YENEEA. This CDR3 contains 16 residues. CDR3 nucleotide sequence: TGTGCCAGCAGTAAACAGGCCGGGCTGGCCACCGGGGAGCTGTTTTTT. It translates to CASSKQAGLATGELFF. The variable domain in full, with the rest retrieved from reference TRBV11-3 and TRBJ2-2, is EAGVVQSPRYKIIEKKQPVAFWCNPISGHNTLYWYLQNLGQGPELLIRYENEEAVDDSQLPKDRFSAERLKGVDSTLKIQPAELGDSAVYLCASSKQAGLATGELFFGEGSRLTVL.

This CDR3 reads CASSGGRKSSQSSYNSPLHF. The CDR3 DNA sequence: TGTGCCAGCAGTGGAGGACGGAAGAGCTCCCAAAGCTCCTATAATTCACCCCTCCACTTT. The V gene is TRBV6-4, the J gene TRBJ1-6; D gene uncertain. CDR1 MRHNA and CDR2 SNTAGT come from the germline V gene. The V end lost 4 bases, the J end lost 0 bases, and 22 bases lay between the germline ends. This CDR3 has 20 residues.

This clone was observed once. The genes are TRBV24-1 and TRBJ2-3, with TRBD2 matching 9 bases. V shed 1 base and J 5 bases; nucleotides not matched to a gene: 6. This CDR3 contains 16 residues. Germline CDR1 is KGHDR and CDR2 is SFDVKD. CDR3 nucleotides: TGTGCCACCAGTGATTTAGCGGGGGGTCCGGGAGATACGCAGTATTTT. It encodes CATSDLAGGPGDTQYF.

The V gene is TRBV7-6, the J gene TRBJ1-1; perhaps TRBD1 as D (6 bases). Trimming removed 1 base at V and 6 bases at J, with 12 bases between. Germline lookup yields CDR1 SGHVS and CDR2 FNYEAQ. This CDR3 region has 14 residues. The CDR3 loop is CASSLVGGLAEAFF. CDR3 nucleotides: TGTGCCAGCAGCTTAGTTGGGGGGCTGGCTGAAGCTTTCTTT. Combining the CDR3 with reference TRBV7-6 and TRBJ1-1 gives the whole variable domain GAGVSQSPRYKVTKRGQDVALRCDPISGHVSLYWYRQALGQGPEFLTYFNYEAQQDKSGLPNDRFSAERPEGSISTLTIQRTEQRDSAMYRCASSLVGGLAEAFFGQGTRLTVV.

This rearrangement joins TRBV5-1 to TRBJ2-3; 7 positions agree with TRBD2. This CDR3 has 14 residues. Unmatched junction bases numbered 2, after V lost 2 bases and J lost 2 bases. Germline values: CDR1 SGHRS, CDR2 YFSETQ. This CDR3 is CASSFAGDTDTQYF. For the CDR3, the DNA is TGCGCCAGCAGCTTCGCGGGGGACACAGATACGCAGTATTTT. Together with reference TRBV5-1 and TRBJ2-3, the CDR3 gives the full variable domain: KAGVTQTPRYLIKTRGQQVTLSCSPISGHRSVSWYQQTPGQGLQFLFEYFSETQRNKGNFPGRFSGRQFSNSRSEMNVSTLELGDSALYLCASSFAGDTDTQYFGPGTRLTVL.

The chain is built from TRBV18 and TRBJ1-1, with 7 positions matching TRBD1. Germline CDR1 reads KGHSH; CDR2 reads LQKENI. Trimming removed 3 bases from V and 1 base from J; junction bases left unmatched: 2. The CDR3 spans 14 residues. The CDR3 DNA follows: TGTGCCAGCTCACCTGGGACAGCGAACACTGAAGCTTTCTTT. It is translated as CASSPGTANTEAFF.

The genes are TRBV7-2 and TRBJ1-4; TRBD1 aligns across 7 bases. V gave up 0 bases and J gave up 8 bases; unmatched junction bases: 6. Looked up from germline, CDR1 is SGHTA and CDR2 is FQGNSA. The CDR3 is 15 amino acids. In DNA form, the CDR3 reads TGTGCCAGCAGCTTAGCCCCAGGGGGTTCAGAAAAACTGTTTTTT. Translated: CASSLAPGGSEKLFF.

The chain is built from TRBV2 and TRBJ1-6, with 8 bases aligning to TRBD1. Germline V gene lookup returns CDR1 SNHLY and CDR2 FYNNEI. The V gene end was trimmed by 4 bases and the J gene end by 8 bases; junction bases not matched to a gene: 7. CDR3 length: 15 residues. CDR3 nucleotides: TGTGCCAGCAGTGGGTCAAGACAGGGGTATTCACCCCTCCACTTT. Its protein product is CASSGSRQGYSPLHF.

The chain has TRBV7-9 and TRBJ1-6; 7 nucleotides line up with TRBD1. Germline CDR1 SEHNR, CDR2 FQNEAQ (reference sequence). CDR3 length: 16 residues. With 4 bases clipped from V and 4 bases from J, the junction kept 7 bases outside the gene matches. The chain's CDR3 is CASSSGQAPYNSPLHF. CDR3 nucleotide sequence: TGTGCCAGCAGCTCCGGACAGGCGCCGTATAATTCACCCCTCCACTTT.

This clone was counted once. This rearrangement joins TRBV5-4 to TRBJ1-6; TRBD1 might be the D (5 bases). CDR3 length: 15 residues. The germline CDR1 and CDR2 sequences are SGHNT and YYREEE (reference sequence). V dropped 4 bases and J dropped 6 bases, with 14 bases sitting between them. CDR3 nucleotide sequence: TGTGCCAGCAGCCCGGGGGGGGTAATTAATTCACCCCTCCACTTT. Its protein is CASSPGGVINSPLHF.

About this clone itself: This sample includes further DNA sequences coding for the same CDR3. The chain has TRBV28 and TRBJ1-5; D is uncertain. The CDR3 sequence is 13 residues long. Germline assignment: CDR1 MDHEN and CDR2 SYDVKM. V was trimmed by 6 bases and J by 0 bases, leaving 6 bases between them. The CDR3, as DNA: TGTGCCAGCAGCCTCGATAGCAATCAGCCCCAGCATTTT. Residues: CASSLDSNQPQHF. Variable domain in full (rest from reference TRBV28 and TRBJ1-5): DVKVTQSSRYLVKRTGEKVFLECVQDMDHENMFWYRQDPGLGLRLIYFSYDVKMKEKGDIPEGYSVSREKKERFSLILESASTNQTSMYLCASSLDSNQPQHFGDGTRLSIL.

The chain employs TRBV11-3 and TRBJ2-2; 7 bases line up with TRBD1. Trimming removed 8 bases from V and 1 base from J; junction bases left unmatched: 1. In germline, CDR1 is SGHNT, CDR2 YENEEA. This CDR3 comprises 13 residues. CDR3 bases: TGTGCCAGCGGGGACAGGAACACCGGGGAGCTGTTTTTT. Protein sequence: CASGDRNTGELFF.